The 10 T cell receptor beta chains listed next were all sequenced from one sample in a study of cytomegalovirus exposure and HLA in healthy donors. Only in-frame clones appear in the TCRdb table, and some are missing; sequencing was by immunoSEQ multiplex PCR. In the table there are over 120,000 clones, 87% of which are singletons. Sequencing was carried out using PBMCs. The receptors shown here come from a man younger than 35 in good health and CMV-seropositive.

The rearrangement joins TRBV10-1 to TRBJ2-1; 10 positions match TRBD2. The germline gives CDR1 WNHNN, CDR2 SYGVQD (reference sequence). The length of the CDR3 is 13 residues. V shed 6 bases, J shed 9 bases, and the junction held 5 bases outside the gene matches. CDR3 nucleotide sequence: TGCGCCAGCAGAGCGGGAGGGGATGGTGAGCAGTTCTTC. Its translation: CASRAGGDGEQFF.

The V gene is TRBV18, the J gene TRBJ2-1; TRBD1 agrees at 8 bases. The CDR3 has 17 residues. The V gene end was trimmed by 4 bases and the J gene end by 0 bases; junction bases not matched to a gene: 8. Germline V gives CDR1 KGHSH, CDR2 LQKENI. CDR3 bases: TGTGCCAGCTCACTGCCGGGACAGGCCATCTCCTACAATGAGCAGTTCTTC. The encoded protein is CASSLPGQAISYNEQFF.

The chain couples TRBV18 to TRBJ2-1, with TRBD1 matching 9 bases. V lost 4 bases and J lost 5; bases outside the gene matches: 3. The CDR3 sequence is 14 residues long. Germline values: CDR1 KGHSH, CDR2 LQKENI. For the CDR3, the DNA is TGTGCCAGCTCACGGGGACAGGGACACAATGAGCAGTTCTTC. Its translation is CASSRGQGHNEQFF.

Only one count was recorded for this clone. The chain carries TRBV6-1 and TRBJ2-5; a possible D gene is TRBD2 (5 bases). CDR1 and CDR2 from the germline V gene are MNHNS and SASEGT. The CDR3 length is 14 residues. V was cut by 7 bases and J by 4 bases, with 16 bases left in between. The CDR3 loop reads CASTLIEGRETQYF. The CDR3 DNA is TGTGCCAGCACTCTGATCGAAGGGAGAGAGACCCAGTACTTC.

This chain links TRBV27 with TRBJ1-2; D gene unclear. This CDR3 has 13 residues. Trimming cost V 10 bases and J 3 bases, with 15 bases left between them. The germline V gene encodes CDR1 MNHEY and CDR2 SMNVEV (reference sequence). As DNA, the CDR3 is TGTGCCACCAGCTCCTTAAACTACTATGGCTACACCTTC. Its protein product is CATSSLNYYGYTF.

This clone was seen just once. The J gene is TRBJ1-1, the V gene TRBV10-3; 7 bases fit TRBD1. Germline values: CDR1 ENHRY, CDR2 SYGVKD. CDR3 length: 12 residues. Unmatched junction bases numbered 4, after V lost 8 bases and J lost 4 bases. In DNA form, the CDR3 reads TGTGCCATCGCATCAGGGGGCACTGAAGCTTTCTTT. Translating it yields CAIASGGTEAFF.

This clone has just a few counts. The chain joins TRBV12-5 to TRBJ2-7, with D perhaps matching TRBD1 (6 bases). The germline V and J ends were trimmed by 3 bases and 0 bases, with 12 bases remaining between them. The CDR3 extends over 15 amino acids. Germline V gene data show CDR1 as LGHNT and CDR2 as FRNRAP. The CDR3 spells CASGFLQGSSYEQYF. The CDR3 nucleotides are TGTGCTAGTGGTTTTCTTCAGGGGAGCTCCTACGAGCAGTACTTC.

About this clone: A much larger clonotype is one base distant, so this may be a read error. The rearrangement uses TRBV2 and TRBJ2-7; weak D call: TRBD1 (6 bases). This CDR3 spans 14 amino acids. Germline CDR1 is SNHLY and CDR2 is FYNNEI. V was shortened by 1 base and J by 0 bases, with 7 bases between the two germline ends. CDR3 coding DNA: TGTGCCAGCAGTGAAGTGGACAGCTCCTACGAGCAGTACTTC. Translated, it gives CASSEVDSSYEQYF.

The J gene is TRBJ1-2, the V gene TRBV30; 9 bases match TRBD1. Germline lookup yields CDR1 GTSNPN and CDR2 SVGIG (reference sequence). CDR3 length: 10 amino acids. Trimming took 1 base from V and 14 from J; bases not matched to a gene: 2. The CDR3 DNA reads as TGTGCCTGGAGTGGGGACAGGGAAACCTTC. Protein: CAWSGDRETF.

V gene TRBV18 combines with J gene TRBJ1-1; unclear D gene. Germline CDR1 is KGHSH and CDR2 is LQKENI. CDR3 length: 15 residues. The V end was cut by 5 bases, the J end by 0 bases, with 13 bases between. The CDR3 protein is CASSASTTLNTEAFF. CDR3 DNA sequence: TGTGCCAGCTCAGCTTCGACAACCCTGAACACTGAAGCTTTCTTT.